The 13 T cell receptor beta chains in this list originate from one sample, sequenced in a study of blood T cell repertoires in COVID-19. The data were produced by immunoSEQ multiplex PCR, yet TCRdb's version contains in-frame clones alone and is incomplete. The table records about 170,000 clones, about four fifths of them present only once. The material sequenced was PBMCs or T cells enriched from blood (not recorded which). These receptors were obtained from a middle-aged man who had recovered from COVID-19.

Details on this clone: The limits of the CDR3 on the DNA are not certain, so only TCRdb's listed CDR3 is given. The chain recombines TRBV5-4 with TRBJ2-5; TRBD1, the table's D call, was not compared with the DNA. Including both end residues, the CDR3 is 13 amino acids long. Germline CDR1 SGHNT, CDR2 YYREEE (reference sequence). The CDR3 region is CASSLVGQGNLDF.

In regard to this clone: Within the sample, other DNA sequences also encode this same CDR3. The chain recombines TRBV6-5 with TRBJ2-1, with TRBD1 matching over 10 bases. CDR1 and CDR2 (germline): MNHEY, SVGAGI. Unmatched junction bases numbered 4, after V lost 4 bases and J lost 4 bases. CDR3 size: 15 residues. In DNA form, the CDR3 reads TGTGCCAGCAGTTTGGGACAGGGGTATTACAATGAGCAGTTCTTC. Protein sequence: CASSLGQGYYNEQFF.

There are a few counts of this clone. The chain combines TRBV4-1 with TRBJ1-3, with D possibly TRBD1 on 5 matching bases. Trimming pared 3 bases from V and 0 bases from J, leaving 12 bases between. This CDR3 region has 16 residues. Germline lookup yields CDR1 MGHRA and CDR2 YSYEKL. As DNA, the CDR3 is TGCGCCAGCAGCCATGAGGGGAGGACCTCTGGAAACACCATATATTTT. This encodes CASSHEGRTSGNTIYF.

This clone occurred many times. As DNA, the CDR3 is TGTGCCTGGAGTTTAGTGGGCGGGGAGACCCAGTACTTC. Translated: CAWSLVGGETQYF. J is TRBJ2-5 and V is TRBV30; maybe TRBD2 (5 bases). CDR3 length equals 13 residues. Germline lookup yields CDR1 GTSNPN and CDR2 SVGIG (reference sequence). V was trimmed by 2 bases and J by 5 bases, leaving 12 bases between them. Full variable domain (remainder filled in from reference TRBV30 and TRBJ2-5): SQTIHQWPATLVQPVGSPLSLECTVEGTSNPNLYWYRQAAGRGLQLLFYSVGIGQISSEVPQNLSASRPQDRQFILSSKKLLLSDSGFYLCAWSLVGGETQYFGPGTRLLVL.

The CDR3 DNA follows: TGTGCCAGCAGTCGAAACCCCGGGACAGGGTTCCCCTCGACTAATGAAAAACTGTTTTTT. The encoded protein is CASSRNPGTGFPSTNEKLFF. The chain has TRBV27 and TRBJ1-4, with 9 positions matching TRBD1. V shed 5 bases, J shed 2 bases, and the junction held 18 bases outside the gene matches. Looked up from germline, CDR1 is MNHEY and CDR2 is SMNVEV (reference sequence). This CDR3 contains 20 residues.

This chain links TRBV10-2 with TRBJ2-5; a possible D gene is TRBD2 (5 bases). CDR3 length: 11 amino acids. The V end was cut by 7 bases, the J end by 5 bases, with 8 bases between. Germline values: CDR1 WSHSY, CDR2 SAAADI. The CDR3 nucleotides read TGCGCCAGCATACGGGGTGAGACCCAGTACTTC. Its translation is CASIRGETQYF.

This sequence joins TRBV10-3 and TRBJ1-5, with D unresolved. Trimming removed 2 bases from V and 1 base from J, with 15 bases in between. The CDR3 has 17 residues. Germline V gives CDR1 ENHRY, CDR2 SYGVKD. DNA of the CDR3: TGTGCCATCAGTGAGATAGGTATCAGGAGGAGCAATCAGCCCCAGCATTTT. Amino acid sequence: CAISEIGIRRSNQPQHF.

As regards this clone: Other DNA sequences within the sample encode an identical CDR3. This chain connects TRBV2 to TRBJ1-2; TRBD1 aligns across 9 bases. The CDR3 is 13 residues long. The V gene end was trimmed by 6 bases and the J gene end by 3 bases; junction bases not matched to a gene: 2. Germline-derived CDR1 and CDR2 are SNHLY and FYNNEI. CDR3 loop: CASSGTGYYGYTF. CDR3 sequence (DNA): TGTGCCAGCAGCGGGACAGGGTACTATGGCTACACCTTC.

V is TRBV9 and J is TRBJ1-1; no clear D. The CDR3 length is 14 residues. Germline V lookup: CDR1 SGDLS, CDR2 YYNGEE. V was pared by 0 bases and J by 5 bases, with 11 bases between. This CDR3 reads CASSVASWPTEAFF. CDR3 DNA sequence: TGTGCCAGCAGCGTAGCGTCTTGGCCTACTGAAGCTTTCTTT.

This clone was recorded only once. J is TRBJ1-1 and V is TRBV7-3; TRBD1 matches at 9 bases. Trimming at V came to 4 bases and at J to 4 bases, leaving 7 bases not matched to a gene. Germline V gene sequence: CDR1 SGHTA, CDR2 FQGTGA. There are 15 residues in the CDR3. This CDR3 reads CASSSYTGGPTEAFF. CDR3 sequence (DNA): TGTGCCAGCAGCTCTTATACAGGGGGCCCCACTGAAGCTTTCTTT.

The chain couples TRBV11-1 to TRBJ2-3; 11 positions match TRBD1. Germline CDR1 reads SGHAT; CDR2 reads FQDESV (reference sequence). V lost 9 bases to trimming and J lost 8 bases; unmatched junction nucleotides: 13. The CDR3 sequence is 15 residues long. The CDR3 sequence is CASARDRGGLGTQYF. For the CDR3, the DNA is TGTGCCAGTGCAAGGGACAGGGGGGGTTTGGGTACGCAGTATTTT. The entire variable domain, with the rest obtained from reference TRBV11-1 and TRBJ2-3, is as follows: EAEVAQSPRYKITEKSQAVAFWCDPISGHATLYWYRQILGQGPELLVQFQDESVVDDSQLPKDRFSAERLKGVDSTLKIQPAELGDSAMYLCASARDRGGLGTQYFGPGTRLTVL.

This chain connects TRBV5-1 to TRBJ2-3, with 9 bases aligning to TRBD2. Germline loops: CDR1 SGHRS, CDR2 YFSETQ. CDR3 length: 15 amino acids. The junction had 8 bases not matched to a gene; V was cut back by 7 bases and J by 2 bases. The CDR3 coding sequence is TGCGCCAGCGGCGAAGCGGGGGGAACCACAGATACGCAGTATTTT. As protein: CASGEAGGTTDTQYF.

The CDR3 nucleotides are TGTGCCAGCAGTTCCCCAGGGTCCCCCTATAATTCACCCCTCCACTTT. As protein: CASSSPGSPYNSPLHF. The genes are TRBV6-5 and TRBJ1-6; TRBD1 might be the D (5 bases). The CDR3 covers 16 residues. V was clipped by 4 bases and J by 2 bases, with 12 bases between them. The germline V gene encodes CDR1 MNHEY and CDR2 SVGAGI.